This entry lists 9 T cell receptor beta chains sequenced from one sample in a study of regulatory T cells in long-lasting Graves disease. The authors built TCR beta libraries using iRepertoire HTBI primers and Arm-PCR of CDR3 regions. TCRdb re-called the multiplex PCR reads with MiXCR, one entry per CDR3 protein. This repertoire shows roughly 470,000 distinct CDR3 sequences, less than 25% found once; its top ten account for about 8.3%. Time point described: persistent/refractory GD, antithyroid drugs over 5 years with positive TRAb. Extracted RNA from PBMCs served as the source of the TCR library. Sample: peripheral blood mononuclear cells (PBMCs), taken when the disease was refractory, from a patient treated with antithyroid drugs. These receptor sequences come from a female donor with Graves disease.

This clonotype was detected ten times or more. V gene TRBV7-2 combines with J gene TRBJ2-7, with a possible D match to TRBD1 (7 bases). The CDR3 runs 18 residues. Trimming shortened V by 3 bases and J by 6 bases, and 27 bases separated the two germline ends. Germline CDR1 reads SGHTA; CDR2 reads FQGNSA. The CDR3 DNA reads TGTGCCAGCAGCTTCACCGGAAAGCCAGGGGGGCGGTACGCCGAGCAGTACTTC. It specifies CASSFTGKPGGRYAEQYF.

This clonotype has at least ten counts. The genes are TRBV6-1 and TRBJ2-5, with 15 bases aligning to TRBD2. The V and J ends lost 5 bases and 5 bases, in that order; junction bases with no gene match: 12. Germline CDR1 MNHNS, CDR2 SASEGT. The CDR3 consists of 18 residues. CDR3 residues: CASSRPRTSGRVWETQYF. Here the CDR3 DNA reads TGTGCCAGCAGTAGGCCTCGGACTAGCGGGAGGGTATGGGAGACCCAGTACTTC.

This clonotype has at least ten counts. The genes are TRBV7-8 and TRBJ2-5; a possible D gene is TRBD2 (5 bases). This CDR3 spans 16 amino acids. Between the trimmed V and J ends, which lost 3 bases and 1 base, there was a span of 15 bases. The germline V gene has CDR1 SGHVS and CDR2 FQNEAQ. CDR3 sequence: CASSFPTDYIQETQYF. In DNA form, the CDR3 reads TGTGCCAGCAGCTTCCCCACCGACTATATCCAAGAGACCCAGTACTTC.

This clonotype was counted many times. The V and J genes are TRBV12-3 or TRBV12-4 and TRBJ1-2; D perhaps matches TRBD1 (5 bases). CDR3 length: 14 amino acids. Trimming removed 3 bases from V and 8 bases from J, with 16 bases in between. The CDR3 is CASSFGPPGDGYTF. The CDR3 DNA sequence: TGTGCCAGCAGTTTTGGGCCCCCGGGGGACGGCTACACCTTC.

This clonotype turned up a few times. The chain joins TRBV5-1 to TRBJ1-1; D remains ambiguous. Germline CDR1 reads SGHRS; CDR2 reads YFSETQ. This CDR3 has 13 amino acids. V lost 4 bases and J lost 1, with 8 bases in between. This CDR3 reads CASSTLENTEAFF. CDR3 in DNA: TGCGCCAGCAGCACCCTGGAGAACACTGAAGCTTTCTTT.

This clonotype was seen at least ten times. The chain uses TRBV28 and TRBJ1-2; TRBD1 might be the D (6 bases). The CDR3 runs to 16 residues. Trimming shortened V by 7 bases and J by 8 bases, and 26 bases separated the two germline ends. In germline, CDR1 is MDHEN, CDR2 SYDVKM. The CDR3 nucleotides read TGTGCCAGCAACCTGGTGGGCGGGGGCCAAATGGGGGGCTACACCTTC. Translated, it gives CASNLVGGGQMGGYTF.

This clonotype occurred a few times. CDR3 coding DNA: TGTGCCAGCAGCCCCACTTCTTCCGGGGGGTATGGCTACACCTTC. Its protein product is CASSPTSSGGYGYTF. This chain joins TRBV5-5 and TRBJ1-2; D is possibly TRBD1 (5 bases). The CDR3 has 15 residues. Germline V gene sequence: CDR1 SGHKS, CDR2 YYEKEE (reference sequence). The V and J ends lost 4 bases and 5 bases respectively, with 18 bases between them.

Many counts were recorded for this clonotype. The rearrangement uses TRBV12-3 or TRBV12-4 and TRBJ1-3, with a weak D call TRBD1 (6 bases). The length of the CDR3 is 15 residues. CDR3 sequence: CAPHEEGVSGNTIYF. The DNA for the CDR3 is TGTGCACCACATGAGGAGGGGGTATCGGGAAACACCATATATTTT.

The rearrangement uses TRBV6-2 or TRBV6-3 and TRBJ2-4; D may be TRBD1 (6 bases). The J call is doubtful: the DNA matches TRBJ1-2 better. Looked up from germline, CDR1 is MNHEY and CDR2 is SVGEGT. The CDR3 length is 12 residues. The chain's CDR3 is CASSFDRLRYTF. DNA of the CDR3: TGTGCCAGCAGTTTTGACAGGCTACGCTACACCTTC.